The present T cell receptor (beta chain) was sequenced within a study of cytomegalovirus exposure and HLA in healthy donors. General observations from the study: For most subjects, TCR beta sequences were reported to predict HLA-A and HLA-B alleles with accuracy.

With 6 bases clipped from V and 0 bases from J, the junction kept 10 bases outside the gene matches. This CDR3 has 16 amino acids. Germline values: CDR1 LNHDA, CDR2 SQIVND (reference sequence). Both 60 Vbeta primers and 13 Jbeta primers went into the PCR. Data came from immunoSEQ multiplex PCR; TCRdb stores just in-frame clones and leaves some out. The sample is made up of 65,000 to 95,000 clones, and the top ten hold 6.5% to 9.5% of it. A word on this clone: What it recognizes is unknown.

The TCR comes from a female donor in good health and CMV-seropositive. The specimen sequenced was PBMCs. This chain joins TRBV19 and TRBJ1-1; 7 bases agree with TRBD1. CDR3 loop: CASRKWDSQMNTEAFF. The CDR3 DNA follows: TGTGCCAGTAGGAAGTGGGACAGTCAGATGAACACTGAAGCTTTCTTT.